This entry lists 17 T cell receptor beta chains sequenced from one sample in a study of CD8+CD57+ T cells in acquired aplastic anemia (dated by TCRdb to between 2018 and 2020). The data were produced on an Illumina HiSeq 2000. Profiling of TCR beta VDJ combinations and CDR3 sequences used genomic DNA as the template. TCRdb reprocessing: public reads trimmed at Q25 with fastp, clones called with MiXCR, in-frame beta chains kept. Records with the same CDR3 protein are collapsed into one entry carrying the most frequent genes and DNA. This sample has about 100,000 distinct CDR3 sequences in its table, and around 50% of those were observed once. The biggest ten clones account for under 35% of the sample. Sequencing input: sorted CD4+, CD8+, or CD8+CD57+ T cells (not recorded which) from PBMCs. The receptors originated from a human donor in good health, serving as a control.

This clonotype was picked up many times. V gene TRBV6-2 or TRBV6-3 combines with J gene TRBJ2-7, with D unclear. The germline V gene encodes CDR1 MNHEY and CDR2 SVGEGT. Trimming shortened V by 3 bases and J by 2 bases, and 8 bases separated the two germline ends. The CDR3 runs 13 residues. CDR3 loop: CASSYGQTYEQYF. The CDR3 nucleotides read TGTGCCAGCAGTTATGGGCAAACCTACGAGCAGTACTTC.

There are a few counts of this clonotype. The chain is built from TRBV13 and TRBJ2-2, with D tentatively TRBD1 or TRBD2 (6 bases each). The CDR3 covers 14 residues. V was shortened by 2 bases and J by 5 bases, with 9 bases between the two germline ends. Looked up from germline, CDR1 is PRHDT and CDR2 is FYEKMQ (reference sequence). The CDR3 nucleotides are TGTGCCAGCAGCTTACAGGGGAGGACCGGGGAGCTGTTTTTT. This encodes CASSLQGRTGELFF.

Many counts were recorded for this clonotype. The chain uses TRBV19 and TRBJ2-1; D is uncertain. Trimming removed 4 bases from V and 3 bases from J, with 4 bases in between. Per germline, CDR1 LNHDA and CDR2 SQIVND (reference sequence). The CDR3 consists of 12 residues. For the CDR3, the DNA is TGTGCCAGTAGTACCCTCTACAATGAGCAGTTCTTC. Translating it yields CASSTLYNEQFF. The full variable domain, completed using reference TRBV19 and TRBJ2-1, is DGGITQSPKYLFRKEGQNVTLSCEQNLNHDAMYWYRQDPGQGLRLIYYSQIVNDFQKGDIAEGYSVSREKKESFPLTVTSAQKNPTAFYLCASSTLYNEQFFGPGTRLTVL.

The rearrangement joins TRBV2 to TRBJ2-3, with D possibly matching TRBD2 (5 bases). The CDR3 sequence is 15 residues long. Per germline, CDR1 SNHLY and CDR2 FYNNEI. Trimming stripped 3 bases from V and 5 bases from J, with 15 bases between. Written as DNA, the CDR3 is TGTGCCAGCAGTGACTCGGGGAGTGGTATAGATACGCAGTATTTT. This translates into CASSDSGSGIDTQYF.

In its sample, this clonotype was seen many times. The rearrangement links TRBV15 to TRBJ1-2, with TRBD1 matching over 7 bases. The CDR3 runs 16 residues. The germline V gene has CDR1 LNHNV and CDR2 YYDKDF (reference sequence). V was clipped by 6 bases and J by 0 bases; unmatched bases: 10. CDR3 DNA sequence: TGTGCCACCAGGGAGTCCGGGACAGTATCTAACTATGGCTACACCTTC. Its protein is CATRESGTVSNYGYTF.

The V gene is TRBV7-3, the J gene TRBJ2-1; D gene uncertain. This CDR3 is 12 amino acids long. Germline CDR1 reads SGHTA; CDR2 reads FQGTGA. Trimming pared 3 bases from V and 10 bases from J, leaving 10 bases between. CDR3: CASSFPGKEQFF. The CDR3, as DNA: TGTGCCAGCAGCTTCCCCGGCAAGGAGCAGTTCTTC.

This chain links TRBV7-7 with TRBJ1-1; no firm D call. V shed 4 bases and J shed 3 bases, with 15 bases lying between them. The CDR3 is 15 amino acids. Germline V gene lookup returns CDR1 SSHAT and CDR2 FNYEAQ (reference sequence). The CDR3 DNA is TGTGCCAGCAGCTCAGGCTTGTCGTCGGACACTGAAGCTTTCTTT. Translating gives CASSSGLSSDTEAFF.

With respect to this clonotype: With a much larger clone just one base away, this may be a read error. The chain couples TRBV11-1 to TRBJ2-1, with a tentative D call TRBD2 (6 bases). The CDR3 has 15 residues. CDR1 is SGHAT, CDR2 FQDESV, per germline (reference sequence). Trimming took off 5 bases at V and 6 bases at J, with 17 bases between the two ends. The DNA of the CDR3 is TGTGCCAGCAGCGTAGATTCGGGGGTCGGCAATGAGCAGTTCTTC. Translation: CASSVDSGVGNEQFF. The full variable domain, its missing parts supplied by reference TRBV11-1 and TRBJ2-1, is EAEVAQSPRYKITEKSQAVAFWCDPISGHATLYWYRQILGQGPELLVQFQDESVVDDSQLPKDRFSAERLKGVDSTLKIQPAELGDSAMYLCASSVDSGVGNEQFFGPGTRLTVL.

This clonotype was counted only a few times. The rearrangement links TRBV10-3 to TRBJ2-5; D is uncertain. Trimming removed 4 bases at V and 5 bases at J, with 5 bases between. This CDR3 region has 11 residues. Germline V lookup: CDR1 ENHRY, CDR2 SYGVKD. The CDR3 loop reads CAISVGETQYF. CDR3 bases: TGTGCCATCAGTGTTGGGGAGACCCAGTACTTC.

In regard to this clonotype: The junction departs from germline at one end; a sequencing error may be responsible. The rearrangement joins TRBV29-1 to TRBJ1-2; no firm D call. CDR3 length equals 13 residues. CDR1 SQVTM and CDR2 ANQGSEA come from the germline V gene. The DNA of the CDR3 is TGCAGCGTTGAAGATGGATCGAACTATGGCTACGCCTTC. It specifies CSVEDGSNYGYAF.

This clonotype was seen repeatedly, ten times or more. The rearrangement links TRBV5-7 to TRBJ1-4, with no clear D. TRBV5-7 falls under the ORF class, with uncertain function. The V gene lost 5 bases and the J gene lost 2 bases, with 10 bases spanning the gap. This CDR3 contains 14 residues. DNA for the CDR3: TGTGCCAGCAGACTACCAAAGACTAATGAAAAACTGTTTTTT. Amino acids: CASRLPKTNEKLFF.

The chain recombines TRBV20-1 with TRBJ2-5, with D possibly TRBD2 on 6 matching bases. The V end lost 3 bases, the J end lost 1 base, and 9 bases lay between the germline ends. The germline V gene encodes CDR1 DFQATT and CDR2 SNEGSKA (reference sequence). The CDR3 contains 13 residues. The CDR3, as DNA: TGCAGTGCTAGCGTAGCGGTCCAAGAGACCCAGTACTTC. Amino acid sequence: CSASVAVQETQYF.

There are many counts of this clonotype. V usage is TRBV5-6 and J usage is TRBJ2-7; unclear D gene. Trimming took 1 base from V and 12 from J, leaving 17 bases between them. CDR1 SGHDT and CDR2 YYEEEE come from the germline V gene. The CDR3 loop spans 13 amino acids. CDR3 region: CASSLQGPLIPYF. CDR3 in DNA: TGTGCCAGCAGCTTGCAAGGACCTCTGATTCCGTACTTC.

This clonotype was detected many times. The rearrangement links TRBV9 to TRBJ1-1; D is uncertain. Trimming stripped 3 bases from V and 3 bases from J, with 15 bases between. This CDR3 is built from 15 residues. CDR1 is SGDLS and CDR2 is YYNGEE in the germline V gene. CDR3 sequence: CASSATLGMHTEAFF. DNA of the CDR3: TGTGCCAGCAGCGCTACGCTAGGGATGCACACTGAAGCTTTCTTT.

This clonotype has just a few counts. At one end, the junction sequence differs from germline, possibly due to a read error. This chain joins TRBV9 and TRBJ2-3; 7 positions agree with TRBD1. Per germline, CDR1 SGDLS and CDR2 YYNGEE. CDR3 size: 12 residues. Written as DNA, the CDR3 is TGTGGCAGCAGCGTACGGACAGGTACGCAGTATTTT. Its translation is CGSSVRTGTQYF.

Worth noting for this clonotype: Possible read error: a much larger clone is one base away. Written as DNA, the CDR3 is TGTGCCAGCAGTTTACTTTTTAACACCACATATTTT. It encodes CASSLLFNTTYF. This chain links TRBV12-3 or TRBV12-4 with TRBJ1-3; no clear D. The CDR3 is made up of 12 amino acids.

The rearrangement links TRBV9 to TRBJ2-3; perhaps TRBD2 as D (5 bases). The CDR3 totals 15 residues. The ends were cut back, 3 bases at V and 6 bases at J, with 17 bases in the middle. Germline V gene data show CDR1 as SGDLS and CDR2 as YYNGEE. The CDR3 DNA follows: TGTGCCAGCAGCGATACTAGACGGAGCTACGATACGCAGTATTTT. This translates into CASSDTRRSYDTQYF.